This is a list of T cell receptor beta chains from one sample in a study of CD4 and CD8 cells across lung adenocarcinoma regions. TCRdb fed the PCR reads into MiXCR, producing one record per CDR3 protein. The sample carries some 20,000 distinct CDR3 sequences, roughly half recorded once. Source material: CD8+ T cells from the center of a lung tumor. These receptors were collected from a female donor with lung adenocarcinoma. The CD4 and CD8 labels of this study may be unreliable. CDR3s include the opening cysteine and the closing phenylalanine or tryptophan.

v_gene	j_gene	CDR3aa
TRBV11-2	TRBJ1-4	CASSLGSGWDTGPNATNEKLFF
TRBV10-2	TRBJ1-4	CASSLTPRGEKLFF
TRBV27	TRBJ2-3	CATSLRAKNTQYF
TRBV6-1	TRBJ1-6	CASSSWGRQGLNSPLHF
TRBV6-1	TRBJ2-3	CASRQAVCAKDTQYF
TRBV11-1	.	CASSPGQGAYEQYF
TRBV10-1	TRBJ2-3	CASSESTGSDTQYF
TRBV11-2	TRBJ2-1	CASSLTSVGVYYNEQFF
TRBV11-2	TRBJ2-1	CASSLVVAVGSYNEQFF
TRBV14	TRBJ2-5	CASSQGSGTSGIQTQYF
TRBV27	TRBJ2-1	CASSLSGRYNEQFF
TRBV6-5	TRBJ2-1	CASSSAQRYNEQFF
TRBV6-1	TRBJ2-2	CASRGLQGVNTGALFF
TRBV6-1	TRBJ1-2	CASSAEGNYGYTF
TRBV10-1	TRBJ2-1	CASSVGVHNEQFF
TRBV6-1	TRBJ2-1	CASRTGKSNAYNEQFF
TRBV27	TRBJ2-5	CASSQLAGGQETQYF
TRBV7-8	TRBJ2-1	CASSLEAGGLYNEQFF
TRBV23-1	TRBJ2-6	CASSRYGQESGANVLTF
TRBV4-1	TRBJ2-1	CASSQVKAISSYNEQFF
TRBV11-2	TRBJ2-1	CASSWGLAGAREQFF
TRBV10-1	.	CASKVRRDQDTQYF
TRBV6-1	TRBJ2-2	CASNRGGTGELFF
TRBV6-1	TRBJ2-1	CASSAHIRDEQFF
TRBV6-5	.	CASSYLASGTRSYEQYF
TRBV4-1	.	CASSQGSGSRNEQYF
TRBV6-4	TRBJ2-3	CASSESSGETDTQYF
TRBV10-3	TRBJ2-6	CATKVPGEGNVQYF
TRBV4-1	TRBJ2-3	CASSPRDRSGSDTQYF
TRBV10-3	TRBJ2-3	CAITGDCATDTQYF
TRBV6-1	TRBJ2-6	CASREGPGANVLTF
TRBV6-5	.	CASSYSGQYSGANVLTF
TRBV7-6	TRBJ2-1	CASSLAAGEQFF
TRBV6-1	.	CASSGKRVKDYEQYF
TRBV20-1	TRBJ1-4	CSARMGINEKLFF
TRBV12-3/TRBV12-4	TRBJ2-5	CAGGPADSPETQYF
TRBV10-1	TRBJ2-1	CASSEGDTEWNEQFF
TRBV6-1	TRBJ2-3	CASKDRDLSGAYVQYF
TRBV6-1	TRBJ2-4	CASSEWGGSAKNTQYF
TRBV27	TRBJ2-7	CASSLSGGTSGREQYF
TRBV27	TRBJ2-1	CASSLRGLAGVRDEQFF
TRBV6-1	TRBJ1-3	CASSLGGGNTIYF
TRBV10-3	TRBJ2-1	CAISAPNSNEQFF
TRBV6-1	TRBJ1-2	CASLGGANYGYTF
TRBV6-1	.	CASSEGRTYEQYF
TRBV6-5	TRBJ2-5	CASSCSGFEVQYF
TRBV11-3	TRBJ2-1	CASSPGLASGGLIDEQFF
TRBV27	TRBJ2-3	CGSGDPETQYF
TRBV27	TRBJ2-3	CASSFRGLKEDTQYF
TRBV7-2	TRBJ2-1	CASSLASGLGDEQFF
TRBV27	TRBJ1-6	CASTSLQALNSPLHF
TRBV6-1	TRBJ2-5	CARGEGGADKETQYF